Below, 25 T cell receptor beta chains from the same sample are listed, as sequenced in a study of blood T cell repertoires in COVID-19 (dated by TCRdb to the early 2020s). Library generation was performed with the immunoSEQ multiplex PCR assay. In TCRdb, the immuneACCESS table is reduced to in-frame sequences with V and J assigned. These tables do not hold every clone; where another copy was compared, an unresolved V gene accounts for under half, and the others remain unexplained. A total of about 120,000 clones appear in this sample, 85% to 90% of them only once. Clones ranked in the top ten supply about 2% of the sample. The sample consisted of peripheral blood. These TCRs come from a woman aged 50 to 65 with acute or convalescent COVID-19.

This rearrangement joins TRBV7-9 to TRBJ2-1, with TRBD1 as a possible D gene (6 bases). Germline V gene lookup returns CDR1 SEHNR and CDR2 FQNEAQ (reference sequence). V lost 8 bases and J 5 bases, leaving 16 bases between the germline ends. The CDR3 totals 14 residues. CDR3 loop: CASSYDRSNNEQFF. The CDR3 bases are TGTGCCAGCTCCTACGACAGGTCTAACAATGAGCAGTTCTTC.

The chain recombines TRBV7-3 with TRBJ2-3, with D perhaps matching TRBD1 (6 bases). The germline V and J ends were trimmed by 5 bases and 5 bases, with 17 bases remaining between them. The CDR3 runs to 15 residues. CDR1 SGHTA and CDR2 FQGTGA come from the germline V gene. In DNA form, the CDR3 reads TGTGCCAGCAGCCGACAGGCTACGGTGGGAGATACGCAGTATTTT. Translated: CASSRQATVGDTQYF.

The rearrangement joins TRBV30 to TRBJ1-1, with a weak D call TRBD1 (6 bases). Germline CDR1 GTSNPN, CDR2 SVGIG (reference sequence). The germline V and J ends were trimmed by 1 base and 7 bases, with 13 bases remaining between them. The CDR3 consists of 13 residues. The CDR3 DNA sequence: TGTGCCTGGAGTGCACAGGGATTTGGTGAAGCTTTCTTT. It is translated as CAWSAQGFGEAFF.

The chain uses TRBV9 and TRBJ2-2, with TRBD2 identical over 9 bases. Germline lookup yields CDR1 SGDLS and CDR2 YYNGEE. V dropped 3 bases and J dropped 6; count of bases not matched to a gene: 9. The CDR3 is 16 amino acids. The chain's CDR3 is CASSARIGGGAGELFF. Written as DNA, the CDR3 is TGTGCCAGCAGCGCCCGAATTGGCGGGGGGGCCGGGGAGCTGTTTTTT. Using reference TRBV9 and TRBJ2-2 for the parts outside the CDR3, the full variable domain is DSGVTQTPKHLITATGQRVTLRCSPRSGDLSVYWYQQSLDQGLQFLIQYYNGEERAKGNILERFSAQQFPDLHSELNLSSLELGDSALYFCASSARIGGGAGELFFGEGSRLTVL.

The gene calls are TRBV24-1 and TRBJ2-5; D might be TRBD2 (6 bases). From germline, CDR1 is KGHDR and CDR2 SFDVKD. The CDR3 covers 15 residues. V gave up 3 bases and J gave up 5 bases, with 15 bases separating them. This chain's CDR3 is CATSDTRRDEETQYF. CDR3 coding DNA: TGTGCCACCAGTGATACCCGGAGGGATGAGGAGACCCAGTACTTC.

The CDR3: CASILWAGELNVETQYF. DNA of the CDR3: TGTGCCAGCATCCTGTGGGCAGGGGAGTTAAATGTCGAGACCCAGTACTTC. The chain is built from TRBV5-5 and TRBJ2-5, with D tentatively TRBD1 (6 bases). CDR1 and CDR2 from the germline V gene are SGHKS and YYEKEE (reference sequence). This CDR3 is built from 17 residues. The V gene lost 6 bases and the J gene lost 5 bases, with 26 bases spanning the gap.

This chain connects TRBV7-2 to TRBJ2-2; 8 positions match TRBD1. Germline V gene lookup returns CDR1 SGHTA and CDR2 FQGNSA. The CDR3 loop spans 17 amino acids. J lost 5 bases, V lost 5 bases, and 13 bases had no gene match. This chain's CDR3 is CASSRFQGAGRTGELFF. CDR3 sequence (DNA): TGTGCCAGCAGCCGTTTCCAGGGGGCAGGCAGAACCGGGGAGCTGTTTTTT.

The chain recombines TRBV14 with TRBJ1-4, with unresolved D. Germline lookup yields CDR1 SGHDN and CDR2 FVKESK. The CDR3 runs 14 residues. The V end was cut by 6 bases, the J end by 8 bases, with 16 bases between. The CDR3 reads CASSYGVSGEKLFF. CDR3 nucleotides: TGTGCCAGCAGTTACGGGGTCAGCGGCGAAAAACTGTTTTTT. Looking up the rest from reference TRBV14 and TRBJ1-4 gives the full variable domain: EAGVTQFPSHSVIEKGQTVTLRCDPISGHDNLYWYRRVMGKEIKFLLHFVKESKQDESGMPNNRFLAERTGGTYSTLKVQPAELEDSGVYFCASSYGVSGEKLFFGSGTQLSVL.

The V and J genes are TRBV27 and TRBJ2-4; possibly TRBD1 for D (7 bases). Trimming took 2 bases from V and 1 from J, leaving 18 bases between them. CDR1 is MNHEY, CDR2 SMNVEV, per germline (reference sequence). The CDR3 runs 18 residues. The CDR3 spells CASSLTYPGGTAKNIQYF. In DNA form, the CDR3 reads TGTGCCAGCAGTTTAACCTACCCAGGGGGGACGGCCAAAAACATTCAGTACTTC.

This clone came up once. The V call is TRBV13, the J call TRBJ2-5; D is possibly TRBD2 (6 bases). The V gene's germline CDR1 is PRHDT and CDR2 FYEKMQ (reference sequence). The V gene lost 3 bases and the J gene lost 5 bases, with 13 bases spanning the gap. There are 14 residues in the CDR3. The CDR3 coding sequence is TGTGCCAGCAGCTTTAGACTTGGGGGGGAGACCCAGTACTTC. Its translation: CASSFRLGGETQYF.

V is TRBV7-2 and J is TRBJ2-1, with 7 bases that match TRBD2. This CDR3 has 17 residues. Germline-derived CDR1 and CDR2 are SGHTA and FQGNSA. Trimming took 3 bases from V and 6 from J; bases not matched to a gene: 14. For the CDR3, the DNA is TGTGCCAGCAGCTTCAAATGGGGAGGGAGTACTGGCAATGAGCAGTTCTTC. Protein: CASSFKWGGSTGNEQFF.

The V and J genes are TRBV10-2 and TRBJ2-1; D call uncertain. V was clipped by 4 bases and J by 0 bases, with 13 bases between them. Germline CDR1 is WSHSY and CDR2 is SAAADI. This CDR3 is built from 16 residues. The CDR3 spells CASSVGSRPSYNEQFF. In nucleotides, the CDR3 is TGCGCCAGCAGTGTGGGTAGCAGACCCTCCTACAATGAGCAGTTCTTC.

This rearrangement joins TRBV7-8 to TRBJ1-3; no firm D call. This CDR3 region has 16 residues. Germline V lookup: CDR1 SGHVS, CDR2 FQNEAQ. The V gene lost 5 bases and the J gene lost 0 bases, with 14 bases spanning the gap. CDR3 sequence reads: CASSRVTTDSGNTIYF. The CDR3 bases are TGTGCCAGCAGCCGAGTGACAACGGACTCTGGAAACACCATATATTTT.

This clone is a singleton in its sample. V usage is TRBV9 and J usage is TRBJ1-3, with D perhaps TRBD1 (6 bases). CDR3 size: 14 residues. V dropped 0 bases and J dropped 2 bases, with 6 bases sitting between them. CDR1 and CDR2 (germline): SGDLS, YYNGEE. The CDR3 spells CASSVAGAGNTIYF. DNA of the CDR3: TGTGCCAGCAGCGTAGCAGGGGCTGGAAACACCATATATTTT.

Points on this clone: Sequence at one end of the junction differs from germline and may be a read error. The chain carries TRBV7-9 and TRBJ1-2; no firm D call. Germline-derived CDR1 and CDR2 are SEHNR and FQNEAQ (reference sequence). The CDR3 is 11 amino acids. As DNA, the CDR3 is TGTGCCAGCAGCTTTGGCCCGAATCTCTCCTTC. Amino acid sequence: CASSFGPNLSF.

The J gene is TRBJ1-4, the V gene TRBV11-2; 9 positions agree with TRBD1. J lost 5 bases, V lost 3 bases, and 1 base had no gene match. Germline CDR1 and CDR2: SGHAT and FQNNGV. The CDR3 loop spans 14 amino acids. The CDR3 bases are TGTGCCAGCAGCTTCGGACAGGGGAATGAAAAACTGTTTTTT. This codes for CASSFGQGNEKLFF.

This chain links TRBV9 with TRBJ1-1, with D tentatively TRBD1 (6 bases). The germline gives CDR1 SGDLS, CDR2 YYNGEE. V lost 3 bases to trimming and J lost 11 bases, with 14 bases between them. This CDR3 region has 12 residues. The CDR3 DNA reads TGTGCCAGCAGCGAACTCAAGGGGGAGGCTTTCTTT. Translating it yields CASSELKGEAFF.

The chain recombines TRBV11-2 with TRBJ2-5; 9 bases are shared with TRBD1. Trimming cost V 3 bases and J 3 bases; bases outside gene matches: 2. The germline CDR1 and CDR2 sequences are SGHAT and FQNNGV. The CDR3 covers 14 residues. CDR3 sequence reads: CASSFRQGEETQYF. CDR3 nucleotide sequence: TGTGCCAGCAGCTTCCGACAGGGGGAAGAGACCCAGTACTTC.

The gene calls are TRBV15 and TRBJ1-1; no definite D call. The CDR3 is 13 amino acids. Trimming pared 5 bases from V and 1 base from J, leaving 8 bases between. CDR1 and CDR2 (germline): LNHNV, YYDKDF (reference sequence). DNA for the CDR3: TGTGCCACCAGCTGGAGTCCGAACACTGAAGCTTTCTTT. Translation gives CATSWSPNTEAFF. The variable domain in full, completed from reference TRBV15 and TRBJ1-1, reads DAMVIQNPRYQVTQFGKPVTLSCSQTLNHNVMYWYQQKSSQAPKLLFHYYDKDFNNEADTPDNFQSRRPNTSFCFLDIRSPGLGDTAMYLCATSWSPNTEAFFGQGTRLTVV.

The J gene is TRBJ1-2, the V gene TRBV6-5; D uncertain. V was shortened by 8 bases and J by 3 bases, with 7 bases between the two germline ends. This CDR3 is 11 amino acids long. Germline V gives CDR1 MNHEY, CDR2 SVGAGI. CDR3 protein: CASVRDYGYTF. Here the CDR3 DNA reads TGTGCCAGCGTGAGGGACTATGGCTACACCTTC.

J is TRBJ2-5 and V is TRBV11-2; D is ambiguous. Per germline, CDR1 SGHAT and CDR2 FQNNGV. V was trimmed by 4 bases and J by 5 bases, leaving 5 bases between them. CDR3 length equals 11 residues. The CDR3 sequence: CASSSRETQYF. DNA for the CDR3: TGTGCCAGCAGCTCCCGGGAGACCCAGTACTTC.

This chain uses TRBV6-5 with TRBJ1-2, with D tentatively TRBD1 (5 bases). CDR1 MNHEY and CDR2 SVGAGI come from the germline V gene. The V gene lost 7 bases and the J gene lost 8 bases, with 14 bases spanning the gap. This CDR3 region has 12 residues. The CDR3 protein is CASTQEGRGYTF. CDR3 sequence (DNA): TGTGCCAGCACCCAAGAGGGGAGGGGCTACACCTTC.

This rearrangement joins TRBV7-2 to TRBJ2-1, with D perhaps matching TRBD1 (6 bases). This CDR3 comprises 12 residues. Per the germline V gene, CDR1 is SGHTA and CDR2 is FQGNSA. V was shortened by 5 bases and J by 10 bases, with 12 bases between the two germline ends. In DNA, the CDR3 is TGTGCCAGCAGCCCGCGAGGACAGGAGCAGTTCTTC. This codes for CASSPRGQEQFF.

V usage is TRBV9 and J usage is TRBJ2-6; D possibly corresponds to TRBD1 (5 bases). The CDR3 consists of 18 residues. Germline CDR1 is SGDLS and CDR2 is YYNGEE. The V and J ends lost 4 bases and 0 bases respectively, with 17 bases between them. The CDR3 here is CASSLSGPQSSGANVLTF. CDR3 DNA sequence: TGTGCCAGCAGCTTATCAGGGCCCCAGAGCTCTGGGGCCAACGTCCTGACTTTC.

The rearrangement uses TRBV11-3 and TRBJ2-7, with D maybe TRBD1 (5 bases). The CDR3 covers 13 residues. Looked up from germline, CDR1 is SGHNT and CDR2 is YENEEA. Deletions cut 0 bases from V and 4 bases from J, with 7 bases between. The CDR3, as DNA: TGTGCCAGCAGCTTAGAATCAGGGTACGAGCAGTACTTC. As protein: CASSLESGYEQYF. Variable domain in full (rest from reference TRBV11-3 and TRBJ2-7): EAGVVQSPRYKIIEKKQPVAFWCNPISGHNTLYWYLQNLGQGPELLIRYENEEAVDDSQLPKDRFSAERLKGVDSTLKIQPAELGDSAVYLCASSLESGYEQYFGPGTRLTVT.